The 25 T cell receptor beta chains below all came from one sample that was sequenced in a study of OX40 agonist ivuxolimab in advanced cancers. TCRdb keeps only in-frame clones here, not all; method: immunoSEQ multiplex PCR. The profile shows tens of thousands of clones, around 90% of them singletons. This specimen was CD4+ or CD8+ T cells sorted from blood, taken in a trial of the OX40 agonist ivuxolimab. Receptor source: an adult with an advanced solid tumor such as melanoma, head and neck, liver or kidney cancer.

This chain joins TRBV12-1 and TRBJ2-2; the table's D call, TRBD2, has no DNA check behind it. TRBV12-1 is a pseudogene segment. This CDR3 contains 18 residues. For the CDR3, the DNA is TGTGCCAGCAGCTTTCGGGGACCCGGGACTAGGGACTCCGGGGAGCTGTTTTTT. Translation: CASSFRGPGTRDSGELFF.

V gene TRBV2 combines with J gene TRBJ2-3; TRBD2 aligns across 10 bases. CDR1 and CDR2 from the germline V gene are SNHLY and FYNNEI. J lost 10 bases, V lost 2 bases, and 12 bases had no gene match. The CDR3 loop spans 16 amino acids. CDR3 protein: CASSERLASGRNAQYF. The CDR3 bases are TGTGCCAGCAGTGAAAGGTTGGCTAGCGGGAGAAATGCGCAGTATTTT.

The rearrangement joins TRBV6-5 to TRBJ2-2; possible D gene TRBD1, 6 bases. This CDR3 has 15 amino acids. Between the trimmed V and J ends, which lost 2 bases and 5 bases, there was a span of 12 bases. The germline V gene encodes CDR1 MNHEY and CDR2 SVGAGI. CDR3 sequence: CASSYTGTLTGELFF. The CDR3 DNA follows: TGTGCCAGCAGTTACACCGGGACATTGACCGGGGAGCTGTTTTTT.

The rearrangement joins TRBV9 to TRBJ1-5; 8 nucleotides line up with TRBD1. The CDR3 covers 14 residues. The germline V gene encodes CDR1 SGDLS and CDR2 YYNGEE. J was trimmed by 9 bases and V by 0 bases; bases with no gene match: 5. CDR3 in amino acids: CASSVGTGKAPQHF. The CDR3 region has the DNA TGTGCCAGCAGCGTAGGGACAGGGAAGGCGCCCCAGCATTTT.

The rearrangement uses TRBV28 and TRBJ2-1; no reliable D call. The V end was cut by 3 bases, the J end by 0 bases, with 9 bases between. Germline CDR1 reads MDHEN; CDR2 reads SYDVKM. This CDR3 comprises 15 residues. As DNA, the CDR3 is TGTGCCAGCAGTTTTATGGCGAGCTCCTACAATGAGCAGTTCTTC. Translating gives CASSFMASSYNEQFF.

The chain employs TRBV7-9 and TRBJ2-2, with 7 nucleotides matching TRBD1. J gave up 7 bases and V 5 bases, and 4 bases lay outside the gene matches. Per the germline V gene, CDR1 is SEHNR and CDR2 is FQNEAQ (reference sequence). CDR3 length: 13 amino acids. CDR3 region: CASSPPGGGELFF. In DNA form, the CDR3 reads TGTGCCAGCAGCCCCCCAGGGGGCGGGGAGCTGTTTTTT.

A single count supports this clone. The chain recombines TRBV7-6 with TRBJ1-3; D may be TRBD1 (6 bases). This CDR3 comprises 14 residues. Deletions cut 5 bases from V and 4 bases from J, with 12 bases between. Germline CDR1 reads SGHVS; CDR2 reads FNYEAQ. CDR3 coding DNA: TGTGCCAGCAGCAAAGGGGGGAGCGGAAACACCATATATTTT. This sequence encodes CASSKGGSGNTIYF. Supplemented by reference TRBV7-6 and TRBJ1-3, the full variable domain reads GAGVSQSPRYKVTKRGQDVALRCDPISGHVSLYWYRQALGQGPEFLTYFNYEAQQDKSGLPNDRFSAERPEGSISTLTIQRTEQRDSAMYRCASSKGGSGNTIYFGEGSWLTVV.

V is TRBV4-3 and J is TRBJ1-5; TRBD1 is a possible D gene (6 bases). Germline V CDR1 and CDR2: LGHNA, YSLEER. The CDR3 totals 15 residues. V lost 1 base and J lost 9, with 16 bases in between. For the CDR3, the DNA is TGCGCCAGCAGCCAAGGGACAGCGGGGGGGCTGCCCCAGCATTTT. Protein product: CASSQGTAGGLPQHF.

The chain carries TRBV5-6 and TRBJ1-1; D remains ambiguous. The CDR3 extends over 12 amino acids. V was pared by 0 bases and J by 4 bases, with 4 bases between. The V gene's germline CDR1 is SGHDT and CDR2 YYEEEE. The CDR3 region is CASSLARTEAFF. Here the CDR3 DNA reads TGTGCCAGCAGCTTGGCCCGCACTGAAGCTTTCTTT. Drawing the rest from reference TRBV5-6 and TRBJ1-1, the complete variable domain is DAGVTQSPTHLIKTRGQQVTLRCSPKSGHDTVSWYQQALGQGPQFIFQYYEEEERQRGNFPDRFSGHQFPNYSSELNVNALLLGDSALYLCASSLARTEAFFGQGTRLTVV.

The chain recombines TRBV7-2 with TRBJ2-7, with 9 bases that match TRBD1. V gave up 0 bases and J gave up 0 bases; unmatched junction bases: 3. The CDR3 contains 16 residues. Germline-derived CDR1 and CDR2 are SGHTA and FQGNSA. The CDR3 is CASSLAGQGFSYEQYF. CDR3 coding DNA: TGTGCCAGCAGCTTAGCGGGACAGGGATTCTCCTACGAGCAGTACTTC.

The V gene is TRBV2, the J gene TRBJ2-1; D gene ambiguous. V lost 7 bases and J lost 9, with 19 bases in between. The V gene's germline CDR1 is SNHLY and CDR2 FYNNEI. The CDR3 covers 14 residues. This CDR3 reads CASTPGHGAGEQFF. CDR3 coding DNA: TGTGCCAGCACCCCCGGTCACGGCGCTGGTGAGCAGTTCTTC.

This sequence joins TRBV4-1 and TRBJ2-2; possible D gene TRBD2, 6 bases. The CDR3 runs to 16 residues. The V gene's germline CDR1 is MGHRA and CDR2 YSYEKL. V lost 0 bases to trimming and J lost 3 bases, with 11 bases between them. The CDR3 sequence is CASSQDGGSDTGELFF. The CDR3 bases are TGCGCCAGCAGCCAAGATGGAGGGAGCGACACCGGGGAGCTGTTTTTT.

This sequence joins TRBV5-5 and TRBJ1-1, with a weak D call TRBD1 (5 bases). CDR1 and CDR2 (germline): SGHKS, YYEKEE (reference sequence). The CDR3 length is 11 residues. Trimming cost V 4 bases and J 10 bases, with 11 bases left between them. Here the CDR3 reads CASSQGGAAFF. In DNA form, the CDR3 reads TGTGCCAGCAGCCAGGGAGGCGCAGCTTTCTTT.

This clone was seen just once. The chain carries TRBV9 and TRBJ2-1, with 11 bases matching TRBD2. V dropped 0 bases and J dropped 3; count of bases not matched to a gene: 2. This CDR3 comprises 16 residues. CDR1 and CDR2 from the germline V gene are SGDLS and YYNGEE. The CDR3 here is CASSVGLAGGYNEQFF. CDR3 nucleotides: TGTGCCAGCAGCGTAGGTCTAGCGGGAGGCTACAATGAGCAGTTCTTC.

The V and J genes are TRBV28 and TRBJ2-5, with D uncertain. CDR3 size: 13 residues. Trimming shortened V by 7 bases and J by 4 bases, and 13 bases separated the two germline ends. Germline V gives CDR1 MDHEN, CDR2 SYDVKM. CDR3 in amino acids: CASMSGFPETQYF. CDR3 DNA: TGTGCCAGCATGAGTGGGTTTCCAGAGACCCAGTACTTC.

For the CDR3, the DNA is TGTGCCAGCAGCTTATGGGGGGAGGGGACAGATACGCAGTATTTT. Amino acids: CASSLWGEGTDTQYF. V gene TRBV13 combines with J gene TRBJ2-3, with 7 bases that match TRBD2. Per germline, CDR1 PRHDT and CDR2 FYEKMQ (reference sequence). V shed 2 bases and J 3 bases; nucleotides not matched to a gene: 5. The CDR3 is made up of 15 amino acids.

This chain connects TRBV16 to TRBJ2-7; no definite D call. Germline values: CDR1 KGHSY, CDR2 FQNENV. The V end lost 2 bases, the J end lost 1 base, and 9 bases lay between the germline ends. The CDR3 runs 14 residues. Here the CDR3 DNA reads TGTGCCAGCAGCCAAGTAATAGTATCCTACGAGCAGTACTTC. It specifies CASSQVIVSYEQYF.

The chain links TRBV7-9 to TRBJ2-1; 12 nucleotides agree with TRBD2. Germline V gene sequence: CDR1 SEHNR, CDR2 FQNEAQ (reference sequence). The CDR3 is 15 amino acids. The junction had 1 base not matched to a gene; V was cut back by 4 bases and J by 3 bases. The CDR3 spells CASSSTSGSYNEQFF. As DNA, the CDR3 is TGTGCCAGCAGCTCGACTAGCGGGAGCTACAATGAGCAGTTCTTC.

This clone was seen just once. This chain uses TRBV9 with TRBJ2-7; tentative D call: TRBD2 (6 bases). The CDR3 sequence is 13 residues long. From germline, CDR1 is SGDLS and CDR2 YYNGEE. With 3 bases removed from V and 3 bases from J, the gap between germline ends came to 10 bases. This chain's CDR3 is CASSGGTVYEQYF. The CDR3 coding sequence is TGTGCCAGCAGCGGCGGGACTGTCTACGAGCAGTACTTC.

A single count supports this clone. The V and J genes are TRBV11-2 and TRBJ2-1, with a tentative D call TRBD2 (5 bases). Trimming removed 2 bases at V and 4 bases at J, with 12 bases between. Germline V gene sequence: CDR1 SGHAT, CDR2 FQNNGV. The CDR3 is 15 residues long. The chain's CDR3 is CASSLPAEPYNEQFF. CDR3 bases: TGTGCCAGCAGCTTACCAGCGGAGCCATACAATGAGCAGTTCTTC.

The V and J genes are TRBV27 and TRBJ2-1; 8 bases are a match to TRBD2. This CDR3 has 15 amino acids. V trimming: 3 bases; J trimming: 6 bases; junction bases outside the gene matches: 7. Germline V lookup: CDR1 MNHEY, CDR2 SMNVEV (reference sequence). The chain's CDR3 is CASSFVGRAPNEQFF. The CDR3 DNA follows: TGTGCCAGCAGTTTCGTCGGGAGGGCCCCCAATGAGCAGTTCTTC.

This chain joins TRBV7-2 and TRBJ1-1, with D possibly being TRBD1 (5 bases). The V end lost 5 bases, the J end lost 5 bases, and 21 bases lay between the germline ends. The CDR3 covers 16 residues. Germline V CDR1 and CDR2: SGHTA, FQGNSA. The CDR3 DNA reads TGTGCCAGCAGCCCCGGGACCGCACCCTTTGGGACTGAAGCTTTCTTT. Translated: CASSPGTAPFGTEAFF.

V gene TRBV27 combines with J gene TRBJ2-7; D gene uncertain. Germline-derived CDR1 and CDR2 are MNHEY and SMNVEV (reference sequence). V lost 2 bases, J lost 2 bases, and 7 bases lay in between. CDR3 length: 13 residues. CDR3: CASSLVPPYEQYF. The CDR3 bases are TGTGCCAGCAGTTTAGTCCCTCCCTACGAGCAGTACTTC.

This clone was found once. The V gene is TRBV27, the J gene TRBJ2-2; D may be TRBD2 (6 bases). The ends were cut back, 2 bases at V and 4 bases at J, with 14 bases in the middle. CDR3 length: 16 residues. The germline gives CDR1 MNHEY, CDR2 SMNVEV (reference sequence). The CDR3 protein is CASSLRGEESTGELFF. The CDR3 region has the DNA TGTGCCAGCAGTTTACGCGGGGAAGAAAGCACCGGGGAGCTGTTTTTT.

This clone has more than one count but fewer than ten. J is TRBJ2-7 and V is TRBV6-5, with 8 bases fitting TRBD2. This CDR3 has 14 residues. The germline V gene has CDR1 MNHEY and CDR2 SVGAGI. V was clipped by 2 bases and J by 0 bases; unmatched bases: 0. CDR3 nucleotides: TGTGCCAGCAGTTACGGGACTAGCTCCTACGAGCAGTACTTC. Translating gives CASSYGTSSYEQYF.